The 5 T cell receptor beta chains below come from one sample, sequenced in a study of T cells of healthy individuals. TCRdb re-derived calls from the 5' RACE reads in MiXCR, one entry per CDR3 protein. The top ten clones hold approximately 6% of a sample with around 98,000 distinct CDR3 sequences, roughly 15% of them seen once. The receptors originated from a human donor in good health.

The V gene is TRBV5-5, the J gene TRBJ1-2; D is unresolved. The CDR3 covers 13 residues. V lost 7 bases, J lost 0 bases, and 10 bases lay in between. The germline CDR1 and CDR2 sequences are SGHKS and YYEKEE (reference sequence). CDR3 loop: CASGRPPNYGYTF. The CDR3, as DNA: TGTGCCAGCGGACGGCCCCCTAACTATGGCTACACCTTC.

There are a few counts of this clonotype. The gene calls are TRBV7-8 and TRBJ2-2; 7 bases line up with TRBD2. Trimming took 5 bases from V and 6 from J; bases not matched to a gene: 12. CDR1 is SGHVS and CDR2 is FQNEAQ in the germline V gene. This CDR3 spans 16 amino acids. CDR3 in DNA: TGTGCCAGCAGCGACCGACTCGCGGGGGTGGCCGGGGAGCTGTTTTTT. Protein: CASSDRLAGVAGELFF.

This clonotype was seen at least ten times. DNA for the CDR3: TGTGCCAGCAGTCCGGGACTAGCGGGAGTAAAAGAGCAGTTCTTC. Protein sequence: CASSPGLAGVKEQFF. The chain recombines TRBV11-2 with TRBJ2-1, with 14 bases matching TRBD2. J gave up 10 bases and V 6 bases, and 8 bases lay outside the gene matches. The CDR3 length is 15 residues. CDR1 is SGHAT and CDR2 is FQNNGV in the germline V gene. Full variable domain (rest looked up from reference TRBV11-2 and TRBJ2-1): EAGVAQSPRYKIIEKRQSVAFWCNPISGHATLYWYQQILGQGPKLLIQFQNNGVVDDSQLPKDRFSAERLKGVDSTLKIQPAKLEDSAVYLCASSPGLAGVKEQFFGPGTRLTVL.

This clonotype was seen many times. The chain recombines TRBV28 with TRBJ1-6; tentative D call: TRBD1 (6 bases). This CDR3 contains 15 residues. V was cut by 5 bases and J by 6 bases, with 14 bases left in between. The germline V gene encodes CDR1 MDHEN and CDR2 SYDVKM. Written as DNA, the CDR3 is TGTGCCAGCAGTCATTTAACAGGGTCTAATTCACCCCTCCACTTT. As protein: CASSHLTGSNSPLHF.

The chain links TRBV7-9 to TRBJ2-3; D gene uncertain. The CDR3 is 14 residues long. The V end was cut by 1 base, the J end by 6 bases, with 11 bases between. CDR1 and CDR2 from the germline V gene are SEHNR and FQNEAQ (reference sequence). CDR3: CASSLGSRKDTQYF. CDR3 DNA sequence: TGTGCCAGCAGCTTAGGCAGCCGAAAGGATACGCAGTATTTT.